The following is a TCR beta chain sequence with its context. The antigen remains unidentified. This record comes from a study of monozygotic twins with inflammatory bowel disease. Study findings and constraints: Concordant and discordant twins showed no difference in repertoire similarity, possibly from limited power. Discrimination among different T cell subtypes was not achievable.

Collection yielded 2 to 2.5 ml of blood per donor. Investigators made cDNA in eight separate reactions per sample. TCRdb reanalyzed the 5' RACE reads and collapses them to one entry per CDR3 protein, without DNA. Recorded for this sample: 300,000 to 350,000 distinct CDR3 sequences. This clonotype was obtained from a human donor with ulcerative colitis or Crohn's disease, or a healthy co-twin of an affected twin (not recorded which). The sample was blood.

The CDR3 spells CASSGGTLNTEAFF. The V call is TRBV5-1, the J call TRBJ1-1. Germline V gene lookup returns CDR1 SGHRS and CDR2 YFSETQ. This CDR3 spans 14 amino acids.